The 10 T cell receptor beta chains listed next were all sequenced from one sample in a study of cytomegalovirus exposure and HLA in healthy donors. Primers for the PCR totalled 60 Vbeta and 13 Jbeta. Produced via immunoSEQ multiplex PCR; TCRdb's table is partial and in-frame only. The sample consists of fewer than 25,000 clones, around 77% of them appearing once. Material for sequencing was PBMCs. The receptors derive from a man aged 55 to 70 in good health and CMV-seronegative.

The CDR3 sequence: CASSAAGEFYEQYF. As DNA, the CDR3 is TGCGCCAGCAGCGCGGCGGGAGAGTTCTACGAGCAGTACTTC. This chain joins TRBV5-1 and TRBJ2-7, with 7 bases fitting TRBD2. In germline, CDR1 is SGHRS, CDR2 YFSETQ. The CDR3 contains 14 residues. V lost 4 bases and J lost 3; bases outside the gene matches: 7.

The rearrangement joins TRBV11-2 to TRBJ2-3; 8 bases are a match to TRBD1. In germline, CDR1 is SGHAT, CDR2 FQNNGV. The ends lost 4 bases at V and 5 bases at J; junction bases unmatched: 2. The length of the CDR3 is 13 residues. The CDR3 loop reads CASSSDREDTQYF. The CDR3 nucleotides are TGTGCCAGCAGCTCGGACAGGGAAGATACGCAGTATTTT. The full variable domain, its missing parts supplied by reference TRBV11-2 and TRBJ2-3, is EAGVAQSPRYKIIEKRQSVAFWCNPISGHATLYWYQQILGQGPKLLIQFQNNGVVDDSQLPKDRFSAERLKGVDSTLKIQPAKLEDSAVYLCASSSDREDTQYFGPGTRLTVL.

The chain combines TRBV18 with TRBJ1-5, with D perhaps TRBD1 (6 bases). V lost 3 bases, J lost 7 bases, and 10 bases lay in between. The CDR3 sequence is 13 residues long. Germline CDR1 reads KGHSH; CDR2 reads LQKENI. CDR3 loop: CASSPKQGQPQHF. CDR3 nucleotide sequence: TGTGCCAGCTCACCTAAGCAGGGGCAGCCCCAGCATTTT.

The V gene is TRBV29-1, the J gene TRBJ2-1, with 12 bases aligning to TRBD2. This CDR3 spans 15 amino acids. After removal of 6 bases from V and 3 bases from J, the junction contained 6 bases not matched to a gene. Looked up from germline, CDR1 is SQVTM and CDR2 is ANQGSEA. The CDR3 here is CSVEPLAGGYNEQFF. The CDR3 nucleotides are TGCAGCGTCGAACCACTAGCGGGAGGCTACAATGAGCAGTTCTTC.

The chain recombines TRBV5-5 with TRBJ1-1; tentatively, D is TRBD1 (6 bases). Germline values: CDR1 SGHKS, CDR2 YYEKEE (reference sequence). The CDR3 is 14 amino acids. Trimming shortened V by 4 bases and J by 7 bases, and 17 bases separated the two germline ends. The CDR3 loop reads CASSPRDMAREAFF. CDR3 DNA: TGTGCCAGCAGCCCCCGGGACATGGCGCGTGAAGCTTTCTTT.

V and J are TRBV5-6 and TRBJ1-1, with a tentative D call TRBD1 (5 bases). Trimming pared 0 bases from V and 1 base from J, leaving 13 bases between. The V gene's germline CDR1 is SGHDT and CDR2 YYEEEE. CDR3 length: 16 residues. DNA for the CDR3: TGTGCCAGCAGCTTGGTGGGGCCTATCGGGAACACTGAAGCTTTCTTT. The encoded protein is CASSLVGPIGNTEAFF.

The chain couples TRBV27 to TRBJ2-1; TRBD2 matches at 9 bases. The V and J ends lost 2 bases and 5 bases, in that order; junction bases with no gene match: 4. The CDR3 is 15 amino acids. From germline, CDR1 is MNHEY and CDR2 SMNVEV (reference sequence). The CDR3 DNA is TGTGCCAGCAGTTTAAGGTTAGCGGGAGACAATGAGCAGTTCTTC. Encoded protein: CASSLRLAGDNEQFF.

The J gene is TRBJ2-7, the V gene TRBV6-5; D call uncertain. Germline loops: CDR1 MNHEY, CDR2 SVGAGI. This CDR3 has 13 amino acids. Trimming removed 2 bases at V and 2 bases at J, with 7 bases between. The CDR3 region has the DNA TGTGCCAGCAGTTACAGGCAGGCCTACGAGCAGTACTTC. Protein product: CASSYRQAYEQYF.

CDR3 residues: CASSPGDQGDIQYF. DNA of the CDR3: TGTGCCAGCAGCCCAGGGGACCAAGGAGACATTCAGTACTTC. The chain has TRBV9 and TRBJ2-4; D perhaps matches TRBD1 (6 bases). Germline V gene data show CDR1 as SGDLS and CDR2 as YYNGEE. The CDR3 sequence is 14 residues long. V lost 4 bases and J 8 bases, leaving 16 bases between the germline ends.

The V call is TRBV7-9, the J call TRBJ1-2; D is possibly TRBD1 (5 bases). V gave up 5 bases and J gave up 6 bases, with 10 bases separating them. Germline loops: CDR1 SEHNR, CDR2 FQNEAQ (reference sequence). The CDR3 contains 12 residues. The CDR3 loop reads CASSPWGDGYTF. The CDR3 coding sequence is TGTGCCAGCAGCCCCTGGGGGGATGGCTACACCTTC.